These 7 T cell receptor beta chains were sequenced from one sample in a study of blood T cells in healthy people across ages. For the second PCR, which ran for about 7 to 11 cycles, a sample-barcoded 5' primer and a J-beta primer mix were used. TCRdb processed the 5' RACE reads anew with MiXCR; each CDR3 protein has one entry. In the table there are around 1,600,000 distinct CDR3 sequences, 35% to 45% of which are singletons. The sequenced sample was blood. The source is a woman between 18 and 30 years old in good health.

CDR3 in amino acids: CASSPIQGNQETQYF. The CDR3 DNA is TGTGCCAGCAGCCCAATCCAGGGGAACCAAGAGACCCAGTACTTC. The rearrangement links TRBV28 to TRBJ2-7, with D tentatively TRBD1 (6 bases). With the DNA end fitting TRBJ2-5 better, the J assignment may be wrong. The CDR3 has 15 residues. Per the germline V gene, CDR1 is MDHEN and CDR2 is SYDVKM.

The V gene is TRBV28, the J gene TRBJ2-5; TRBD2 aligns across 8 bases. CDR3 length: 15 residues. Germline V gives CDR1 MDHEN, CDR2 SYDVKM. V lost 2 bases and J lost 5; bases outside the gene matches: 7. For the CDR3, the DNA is TGTGCCAGCAGTTTAGCGGGAGGAACGGGGGAGACCCAGTACTTC. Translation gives CASSLAGGTGETQYF.

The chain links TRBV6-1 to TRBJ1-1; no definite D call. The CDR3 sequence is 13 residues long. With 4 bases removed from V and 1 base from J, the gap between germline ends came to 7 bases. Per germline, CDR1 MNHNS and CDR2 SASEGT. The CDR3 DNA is TGTGCCAGCAGTGCCAACAGGAACACTGAAGCTTTCTTT. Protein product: CASSANRNTEAFF.

The DNA for the CDR3 is TGCGCCAGCAGCCAAGTTGGGGTTGGCACAGATACGCAGTATTTT. Translated, it gives CASSQVGVGTDTQYF. This chain connects TRBV4-1 to TRBJ2-3; D gene uncertain. The CDR3 runs to 15 residues. With 1 base removed from V and 1 base from J, the gap between germline ends came to 9 bases. The germline gives CDR1 MGHRA, CDR2 YSYEKL.

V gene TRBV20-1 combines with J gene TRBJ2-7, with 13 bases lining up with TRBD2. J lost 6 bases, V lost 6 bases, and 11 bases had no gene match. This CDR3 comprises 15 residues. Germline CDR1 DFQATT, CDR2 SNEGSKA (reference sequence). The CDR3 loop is CSACPVTSGGLEQYF. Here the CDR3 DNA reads TGCAGTGCCTGTCCGGTGACTAGCGGGGGGCTCGAGCAGTACTTC.

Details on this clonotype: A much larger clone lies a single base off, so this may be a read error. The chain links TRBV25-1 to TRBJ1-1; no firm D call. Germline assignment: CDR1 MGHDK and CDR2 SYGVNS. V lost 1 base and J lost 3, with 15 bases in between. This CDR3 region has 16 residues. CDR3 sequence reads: CASSESLRSADTEAFF. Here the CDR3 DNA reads TGTGCCAGCAGTGAATCGTTGAGGAGTGCGGACACTGAAGCTTTCTTT.

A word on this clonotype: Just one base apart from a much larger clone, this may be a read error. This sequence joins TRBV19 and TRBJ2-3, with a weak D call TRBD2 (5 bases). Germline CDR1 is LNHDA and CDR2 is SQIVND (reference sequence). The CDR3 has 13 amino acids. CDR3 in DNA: TGTACCAGTAGTATCGGACTCACAGATACGCAGTATTTT. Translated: CTSSIGLTDTQYF.